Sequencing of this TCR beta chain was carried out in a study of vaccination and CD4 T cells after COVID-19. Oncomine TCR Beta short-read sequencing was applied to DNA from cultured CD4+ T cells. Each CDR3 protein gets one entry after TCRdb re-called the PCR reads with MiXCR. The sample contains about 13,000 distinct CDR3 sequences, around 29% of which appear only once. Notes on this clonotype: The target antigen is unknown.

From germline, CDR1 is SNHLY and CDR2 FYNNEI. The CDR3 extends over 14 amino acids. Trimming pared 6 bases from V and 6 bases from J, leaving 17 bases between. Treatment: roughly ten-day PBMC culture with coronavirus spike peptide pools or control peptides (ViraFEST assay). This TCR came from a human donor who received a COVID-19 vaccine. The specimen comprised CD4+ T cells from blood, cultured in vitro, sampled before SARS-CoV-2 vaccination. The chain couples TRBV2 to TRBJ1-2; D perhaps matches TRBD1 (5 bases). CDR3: CASSRTGGGDGYTF. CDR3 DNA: TGTGCCAGCAGCCGGACCGGGGGAGGGGATGGCTACACCTTC.